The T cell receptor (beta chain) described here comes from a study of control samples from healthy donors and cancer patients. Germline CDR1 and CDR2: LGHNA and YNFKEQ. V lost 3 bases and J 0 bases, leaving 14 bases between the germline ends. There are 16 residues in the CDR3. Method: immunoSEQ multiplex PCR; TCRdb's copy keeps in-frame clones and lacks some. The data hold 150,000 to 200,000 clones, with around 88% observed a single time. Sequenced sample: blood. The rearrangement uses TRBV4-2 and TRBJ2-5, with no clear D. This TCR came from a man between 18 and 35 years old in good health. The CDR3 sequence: CASSQARPQDQETQYF. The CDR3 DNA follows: TGTGCCAGCAGCCAGGCTAGGCCTCAGGACCAAGAGACCCAGTACTTC.